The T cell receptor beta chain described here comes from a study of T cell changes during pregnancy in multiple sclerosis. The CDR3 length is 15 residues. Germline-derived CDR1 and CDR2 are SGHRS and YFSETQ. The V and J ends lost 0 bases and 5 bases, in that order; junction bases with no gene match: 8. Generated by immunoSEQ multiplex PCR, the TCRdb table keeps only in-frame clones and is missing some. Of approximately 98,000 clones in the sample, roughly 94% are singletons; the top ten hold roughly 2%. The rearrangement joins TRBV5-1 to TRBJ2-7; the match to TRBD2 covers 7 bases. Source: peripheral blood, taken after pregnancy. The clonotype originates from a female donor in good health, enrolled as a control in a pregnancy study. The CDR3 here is CASSLVAGDLHEQYF. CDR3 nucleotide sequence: TGCGCCAGCAGCTTGGTCGCGGGAGATTTACACGAGCAGTACTTC.